These T cell receptor beta chains were read from a single sample in a study of T cells after yellow fever vaccination. A single record per CDR3 protein comes from TCRdb applying MiXCR to the 5' RACE reads. The sample lists roughly 240,000 distinct CDR3 sequences, 6% to 8% occurring once. This specimen was CD4+ T cells sorted from PBMCs, taken on the day of the yellow fever booster vaccination. Every receptor here comes from a man younger than 45 who received the YFV17D yellow fever vaccine. The CDR3 runs from the conserved cysteine through the conserved F or W. The D gene is left open where the match is weak. Size tells how often a clone was seen (once, few, many) or the class of an expanded clone, and some rows leave it out.

13	many	TRBV7-2	TRBJ2-3	NA	TGTGCCAGCAGCTACCGAGCGGTAGATACGCAGTATTTT	CASSYRAVDTQYF
14	NA	TRBV7-2	TRBJ1-1	TRBD1	TGTGCCAGCAGCTCGGACAGGAAGATCACTGAAGCTTTCTTT	CASSSDRKITEAFF
16	NA	TRBV7-2	TRBJ2-4	TRBD2	TGTGCCAGCAGCTCACTAGCGGGGCTAGCCAAAAACATTCAGTACTTC	CASSSLAGLAKNIQYF
15	many	TRBV28	TRBJ2-7	NA	TGTGCCAGCAGCTTGGAGGTAGAAGGGTGGAACGAGCAGTACTTC	CASSLEVEGWNEQYF
14	NA	TRBV12-3/TRBV12-4	TRBJ1-2	NA	TGTGCCAGCAGTCTTTCTGAGGGCGACTATGGCTACACCTTC	CASSLSEGDYGYTF
15	NA	TRBV3-1	TRBJ1-2	NA	TGTGCCAGCAGCGCAAGGACAAAAGGAAACTATGGCTACACCTTC	CASSARTKGNYGYTF
13	few	TRBV12-3/TRBV12-4	TRBJ1-3	NA	TGTGCCAGCAGACTGTTGGGGGGAAACACCATATATTTT	CASRLLGGNTIYF
15	many	TRBV7-2	TRBJ1-6	NA	TGTGCCAGCAGCAACAGGAGCTCCTATAATTCACCCCTCCACTTT	CASSNRSSYNSPLHF
13	few	TRBV6-1	TRBJ2-5	NA	TGTGCCAGCAGTGATGACAGTGGGGAGACCCAGTACTTC	CASSDDSGETQYF
15	NA	TRBV4-3	TRBJ2-3	NA	TGCGCCAGCAGCCAACGACTCCCGGGGGCAGATACGCAGTATTTT	CASSQRLPGADTQYF
14	few	TRBV3-1	TRBJ2-5	TRBD2	TGTGCCAGCAGCCATCAGCGGGGACAAGAGACCCAGTACTTC	CASSHQRGQETQYF
14	few	TRBV5-1	TRBJ2-7	TRBD2	TGCGCCAGCCGGATGACTAGCGGGCGATACGAGCAGTACTTC	CASRMTSGRYEQYF
14	NA	TRBV5-1	TRBJ1-2	NA	TGCGCCAGCAGCTCCCTGCGGGGAGGGTATGGCTACACCTTC	CASSSLRGGYGYTF
15	few	TRBV3-1	TRBJ2-3	NA	TGTGCCAGCAGCCCCCATGGTCCGCCGGGTGATACGCAGTATTTT	CASSPHGPPGDTQYF
13	many	TRBV5-1	TRBJ2-5	NA	TGCGCCAGCAGCCACGGTGGGGCGGAGACCCAGTACTTC	CASSHGGAETQYF
17	NA	TRBV20-1	TRBJ2-1	TRBD2	TGCTGTGGGGAGGACAGGGATAAGGGACTAGCGGTAAATGAGCAGTTCTTC	CCGEDRDKGLAVNEQFF
14	many	TRBV27	TRBJ2-2	NA	TGTGCCAGCAGTTTATCACTAGCTTCCGGGGAGCTGTTTTTT	CASSLSLASGELFF
14	NA	TRBV6-2/TRBV6-3	TRBJ2-7	NA	TGTGCCAGCAGCTTACTACTGGACCGCTACGAGCAGTACTTC	CASSLLLDRYEQYF
11	few	TRBV20-1	TRBJ2-3	NA	TGCAGTGCTCGGGCTGGGGATACGCAGTATTTT	CSARAGDTQYF
11	many	TRBV29-1	TRBJ2-1	NA	TGCAGCGTTCTAATGTGGGAAGAGCAGTTCTTC	CSVLMWEEQFF
15	NA	TRBV7-3	TRBJ2-1	TRBD2	TGTGCCAGCAGGGCTCCGGGACTAGCGGGAAAAGAGCAGTTCTTC	CASRAPGLAGKEQFF
19	many	TRBV2	TRBJ2-1	TRBD2	TGTGCCAGCTCCGTCTCTTCCACATTACCGGGACTAGCCGGCAATGAGCAGTTCTTC	CASSVSSTLPGLAGNEQFF
14	few	TRBV24-1	TRBJ2-5	NA	TGTGCCACCAGTGAGAAGGGAGGGGGAGAGACCCAGTACTTC	CATSEKGGGETQYF
15	NA	TRBV5-1	TRBJ1-2	TRBD1	TGCGCCAGCAGCTTGGGATCGGACAGGTTCTATGGCTACACCTTC	CASSLGSDRFYGYTF
15	NA	TRBV5-4	TRBJ2-3	NA	TGTGCCAGCAGCTCGAGAAGGGGGACCACAGATACGCAGTATTTT	CASSSRRGTTDTQYF